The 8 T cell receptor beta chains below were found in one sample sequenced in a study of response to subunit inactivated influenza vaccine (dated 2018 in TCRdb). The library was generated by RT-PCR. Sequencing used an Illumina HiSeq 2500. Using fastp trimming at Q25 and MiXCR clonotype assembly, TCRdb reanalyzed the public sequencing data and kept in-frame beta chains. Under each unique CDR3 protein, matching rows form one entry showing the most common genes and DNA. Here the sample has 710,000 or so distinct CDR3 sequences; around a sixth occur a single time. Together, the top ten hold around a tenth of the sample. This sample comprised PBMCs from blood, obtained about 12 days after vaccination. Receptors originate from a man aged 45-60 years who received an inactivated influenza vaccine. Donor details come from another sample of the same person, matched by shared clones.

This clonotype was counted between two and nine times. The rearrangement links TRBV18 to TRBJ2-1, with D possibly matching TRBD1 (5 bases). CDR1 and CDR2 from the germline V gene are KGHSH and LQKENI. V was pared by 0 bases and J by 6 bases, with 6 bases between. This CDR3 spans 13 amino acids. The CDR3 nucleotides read TGTGCCAGCTCACCACCACAGGCCAATGAGCAGTTCTTC. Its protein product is CASSPPQANEQFF. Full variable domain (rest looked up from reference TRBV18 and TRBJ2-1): NAGVMQNPRHLVRRRGQEARLRCSPMKGHSHVYWYRQLPEEGLKFMVYLQKENIIDESGMPKERFSAEFPKEGPSILRIQQVVRGDSAAYFCASSPPQANEQFFGPGTRLTVL.

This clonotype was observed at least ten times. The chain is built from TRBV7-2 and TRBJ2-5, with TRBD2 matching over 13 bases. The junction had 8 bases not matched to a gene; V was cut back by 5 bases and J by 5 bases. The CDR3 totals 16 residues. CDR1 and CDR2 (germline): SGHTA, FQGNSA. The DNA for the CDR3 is TGTGCCAGCAGCCGTACTAGCGGGAGGGTTCAGGAGACCCAGTACTTC. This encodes CASSRTSGRVQETQYF.

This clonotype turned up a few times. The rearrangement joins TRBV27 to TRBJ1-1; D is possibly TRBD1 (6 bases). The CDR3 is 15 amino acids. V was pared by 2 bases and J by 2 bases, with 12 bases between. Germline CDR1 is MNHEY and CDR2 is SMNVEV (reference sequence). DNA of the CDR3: TGTGCCAGCAGTTTAAGGGCCAGGGGAAACACTGAAGCTTTCTTT. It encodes CASSLRARGNTEAFF.

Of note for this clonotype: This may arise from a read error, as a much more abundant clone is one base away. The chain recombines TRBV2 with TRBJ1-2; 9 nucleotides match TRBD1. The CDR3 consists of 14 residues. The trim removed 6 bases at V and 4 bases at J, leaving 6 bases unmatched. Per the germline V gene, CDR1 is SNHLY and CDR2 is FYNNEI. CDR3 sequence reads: CASRATGGGYGYTF. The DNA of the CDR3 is TGTGCCAGCAGGGCGACAGGGGGAGGCTATGGCTACACCTTC.

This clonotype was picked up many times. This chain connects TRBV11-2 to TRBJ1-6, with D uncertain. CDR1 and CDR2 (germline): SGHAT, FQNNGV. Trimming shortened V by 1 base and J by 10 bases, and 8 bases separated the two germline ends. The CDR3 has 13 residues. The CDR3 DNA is TGTGCCAGCAGCTTAGGGTCCGTCTCACCCCTCCACTTT. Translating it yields CASSLGSVSPLHF.

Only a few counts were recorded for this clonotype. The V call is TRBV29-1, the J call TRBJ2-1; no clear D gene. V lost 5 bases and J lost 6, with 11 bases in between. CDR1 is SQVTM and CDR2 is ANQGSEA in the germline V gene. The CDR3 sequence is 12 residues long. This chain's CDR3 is CSVLLPGNEQFF. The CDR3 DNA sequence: TGCAGCGTTCTACTACCGGGCAATGAGCAGTTCTTC.

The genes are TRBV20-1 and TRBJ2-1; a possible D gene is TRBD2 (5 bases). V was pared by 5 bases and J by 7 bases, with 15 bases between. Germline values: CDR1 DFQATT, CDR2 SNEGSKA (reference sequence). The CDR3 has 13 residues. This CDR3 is CSAPRPGLNEQFF. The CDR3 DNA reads TGCAGTGCTCCGCGCCCGGGATTAAATGAGCAGTTCTTC.

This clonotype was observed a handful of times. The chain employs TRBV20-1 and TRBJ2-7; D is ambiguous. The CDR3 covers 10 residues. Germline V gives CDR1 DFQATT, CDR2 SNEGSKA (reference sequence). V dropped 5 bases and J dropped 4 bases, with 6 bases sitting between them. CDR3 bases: TGCAGTGCTCGAAGTTACGAGCAGTACTTC. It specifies CSARSYEQYF.